This T cell receptor beta chain was recovered during a study of OX40 agonist ivuxolimab in advanced cancers. The table came from immunoSEQ multiplex PCR; TCRdb's copy has only in-frame clones and leaves some out. The sample gives more than 90,000 clones, approximately 80% of which show up once; about 5.5% is in the top ten. Per the germline V gene, CDR1 is SGHDT and CDR2 is YYEEEE. V trimming: 4 bases; J trimming: 1 base; junction bases outside the gene matches: 9. The CDR3 contains 16 residues. The material was CD4+ or CD8+ T cells sorted from blood, obtained in a trial of the OX40 agonist ivuxolimab. The sequence came from an adult with an advanced solid tumor such as melanoma, head and neck, liver or kidney cancer. The rearrangement uses TRBV5-6 and TRBJ2-7; 9 bases fit TRBD1. The CDR3, as DNA: TGTGCCAGCAGCACGCCGGACAGGGGTCGGTCCTACGAGCAGTACTTC. It translates to CASSTPDRGRSYEQYF.